Below, 18 T cell receptor beta chains from the same sample are listed, as sequenced in a study of cytomegalovirus exposure and HLA in healthy donors. PCR used 60 Vbeta primers and 13 Jbeta primers. The protocol was immunoSEQ multiplex PCR, while the TCRdb copy is restricted to in-frame clones and leaves out a portion. The sample has approximately 240,000 clones; more than 75% are singletons. Sample: PBMCs. Receptor source: a woman aged 40 to 49 in good health and CMV-seropositive.

The rearrangement links TRBV7-3 to TRBJ2-2; TRBD1 agrees at 7 bases. CDR1 SGHTA and CDR2 FQGTGA come from the germline V gene. The CDR3 is made up of 14 amino acids. Unmatched junction bases numbered 1, after V lost 2 bases and J lost 4 bases. CDR3 sequence reads: CASSLGTATGELFF. In DNA form, the CDR3 reads TGTGCCAGCAGCTTAGGGACAGCCACCGGGGAGCTGTTTTTT.

The chain carries TRBV7-9 and TRBJ2-1; 7 nucleotides align to TRBD1. Looked up from germline, CDR1 is SEHNR and CDR2 is FQNEAQ (reference sequence). J was trimmed by 9 bases and V by 4 bases; bases with no gene match: 9. The CDR3 loop spans 14 amino acids. The CDR3 region has the DNA TGTGCCAGCAGCTCCGTAACCTGGACAGGTGAGCAGTTCTTC. Translating gives CASSSVTWTGEQFF.

V usage is TRBV25-1 and J usage is TRBJ2-1; TRBD1 might be the D (5 bases). V was shortened by 2 bases and J by 12 bases, with 14 bases between the two germline ends. Germline CDR1 reads MGHDK; CDR2 reads SYGVNS. The CDR3 length is 13 residues. The CDR3 loop reads CASSEAGAARQFF. The DNA of the CDR3 is TGTGCCAGCAGTGAAGCTGGGGCTGCCCGGCAGTTCTTC. Looking up the rest from reference TRBV25-1 and TRBJ2-1 gives the full variable domain: EADIYQTPRYLVIGTGKKITLECSQTMGHDKMYWYQQDPGMELHLIHYSYGVNSTEKGDLSSESTVSRIRTEHFPLTLESARPSHTSQYLCASSEAGAARQFFGPGTRLTVL.

The rearrangement uses TRBV11-2 and TRBJ2-7, with a tentative D call TRBD2 (6 bases). Trimming took off 3 bases at V and 4 bases at J, with 10 bases between the two ends. This CDR3 spans 13 amino acids. Per germline, CDR1 SGHAT and CDR2 FQNNGV. CDR3 region: CASSFGGPYEQYF. CDR3 nucleotide sequence: TGTGCCAGCAGCTTCGGAGGGCCTTACGAGCAGTACTTC.

The chain couples TRBV9 to TRBJ1-3; D is perhaps TRBD1 (5 bases). The length of the CDR3 is 20 residues. Trimming left V 0 bases short and J 0 bases short, with 22 bases between. Germline loops: CDR1 SGDLS, CDR2 YYNGEE. This CDR3 reads CASSVVAGPLTSLSGNTIYF. The DNA for the CDR3 is TGTGCCAGCAGCGTAGTTGCAGGGCCCCTTACGAGCCTCTCTGGAAACACCATATATTTT.

In DNA form, the CDR3 reads TGTGCCAGCAGCGAGACGGACAGGGGGTTCACCGGGGAGCTGTTTTTT. It codes for CASSETDRGFTGELFF. This chain joins TRBV27 and TRBJ2-2; TRBD1 agrees at 10 bases. This CDR3 has 16 amino acids. Germline trimming cut 6 bases from V and 4 bases from J; bases unmatched to any gene: 8. The germline CDR1 and CDR2 sequences are MNHEY and SMNVEV (reference sequence).

A note on this clone: Compared with germline, one end of the junction differs, possibly owing to a read error. The chain combines TRBV11-2 with TRBJ1-1; D is possibly TRBD1 (6 bases). There are 15 residues in the CDR3. Germline V gene sequence: CDR1 SGHAT, CDR2 FQNNGV. CDR3 bases: TGTGCCAGTAGCTTAAGGGGGGGGGTGGGAACTGAAGCTTTCTTT. Its protein product is CASSLRGGVGTEAFF. The full variable domain, completed using reference TRBV11-2 and TRBJ1-1, is EAGVAQSPRYKIIEKRQSVAFWCNPISGHATLYWYQQILGQGPKLLIQFQNNGVVDDSQLPKDRFSAERLKGVDSTLKIQPAKLEDSAVYLCASSLRGGVGTEAFFGQGTRLTVV.

The chain combines TRBV6-5 with TRBJ2-1; no clear D. This CDR3 has 12 amino acids. Trimming left V 3 bases short and J 6 bases short, with 6 bases between. CDR1 is MNHEY, CDR2 SVGAGI, per germline. CDR3 DNA sequence: TGTGCCAGCAGTTATGAGTTCAATGAGCAGTTCTTC. As protein: CASSYEFNEQFF.

The J gene is TRBJ1-4, the V gene TRBV27, with D maybe TRBD1 (5 bases). The V gene's germline CDR1 is MNHEY and CDR2 SMNVEV (reference sequence). The CDR3 contains 16 residues. Trimming pared 5 bases from V and 5 bases from J, leaving 18 bases between. Here the CDR3 DNA reads TGTGCCAGCAGTCCGACCTGGAAGGGGAGGAATGAAAAACTGTTTTTT. Its translation: CASSPTWKGRNEKLFF. Using reference TRBV27 and TRBJ1-4 for the parts outside the CDR3, the full variable domain is EAQVTQNPRYLITVTGKKLTVTCSQNMNHEYMSWYRQDPGLGLRQIYYSMNVEVTDKGDVPEGYKVSRKEKRNFPLILESPSPNQTSLYFCASSPTWKGRNEKLFFGSGTQLSVL.

The chain has TRBV4-3 and TRBJ2-3; D gene uncertain. The length of the CDR3 is 15 residues. V lost 2 bases to trimming and J lost 1 base, with 10 bases between them. Germline loops: CDR1 LGHNA, CDR2 YSLEER. This CDR3 is CASSQRSVRTDTQYF. The CDR3 coding sequence is TGCGCCAGCAGCCAACGCTCGGTCCGCACAGATACGCAGTATTTT.

The V gene is TRBV2, the J gene TRBJ1-6; D may be TRBD1 (6 bases). The ends were cut back, 1 base at V and 10 bases at J, with 14 bases in the middle. The CDR3 runs 15 residues. Germline loops: CDR1 SNHLY, CDR2 FYNNEI. The CDR3 reads CASSEERGPGSPLHF. DNA of the CDR3: TGTGCCAGCAGTGAAGAGCGGGGGCCCGGCTCACCCCTCCACTTT.

The chain recombines TRBV9 with TRBJ2-1; maybe TRBD2 (6 bases). Germline loops: CDR1 SGDLS, CDR2 YYNGEE. V was shortened by 3 bases and J by 10 bases, with 14 bases between the two germline ends. The CDR3 is 13 residues long. As DNA, the CDR3 is TGTGCCAGCAGCGGCCGGAGGGCGGGAGAGCAGTTCTTC. Translating gives CASSGRRAGEQFF.

In nucleotides, the CDR3 is TGTGCCAGCAGCTTAAGGGCGGGACGGGCAGATACGCAGTATTTT. Its translation: CASSLRAGRADTQYF. This chain links TRBV13 with TRBJ2-3, with TRBD2 as a possible D gene (6 bases). V lost 2 bases, J lost 4 bases, and 13 bases lay in between. CDR1 and CDR2 (germline): PRHDT, FYEKMQ (reference sequence). This CDR3 contains 15 residues.

The V gene is TRBV6-1, the J gene TRBJ1-2; D unresolved. V was shortened by 6 bases and J by 5 bases, with 16 bases between the two germline ends. The CDR3 spans 14 residues. Germline-derived CDR1 and CDR2 are MNHNS and SASEGT. The CDR3 reads CASRTEDAGYGYTF. The DNA of the CDR3 is TGTGCCAGCAGAACAGAGGACGCGGGTTATGGCTACACCTTC.

The chain links TRBV5-1 to TRBJ2-1, with TRBD1 matching 9 bases. The CDR3 length is 13 residues. V was clipped by 2 bases and J by 11 bases; unmatched bases: 5. Germline CDR1 reads SGHRS; CDR2 reads YFSETQ. The DNA of the CDR3 is TGCGCCAGCAGCTTCACGACAGGGGGGAAGCAGTTCTTC. Translated: CASSFTTGGKQFF. The whole variable domain, filled in from reference TRBV5-1 and TRBJ2-1, reads KAGVTQTPRYLIKTRGQQVTLSCSPISGHRSVSWYQQTPGQGLQFLFEYFSETQRNKGNFPGRFSGRQFSNSRSEMNVSTLELGDSALYLCASSFTTGGKQFFGPGTRLTVL.

The chain joins TRBV6-5 to TRBJ1-6; possible D gene TRBD1, 6 bases. Germline CDR1 and CDR2: MNHEY and SVGAGI. The germline V and J ends were trimmed by 9 bases and 5 bases, with 17 bases remaining between them. The CDR3 consists of 15 residues. The CDR3 DNA sequence: TGTGCCAGTAGGGGCCAGGGGCGGAATAATTCACCCCTCCACTTT. This gives the protein CASRGQGRNNSPLHF.

The chain carries TRBV7-2 and TRBJ2-5, with TRBD1 identical over 8 bases. CDR3 length: 15 residues. V shed 6 bases and J 2 bases; nucleotides not matched to a gene: 8. In germline, CDR1 is SGHTA, CDR2 FQGNSA. The chain's CDR3 is CASSAGQGSQETQYF. In nucleotides, the CDR3 is TGTGCCAGCAGTGCCGGACAGGGATCGCAAGAGACCCAGTACTTC.

The chain links TRBV28 to TRBJ1-1; D remains ambiguous. Trimming left V 6 bases short and J 5 bases short, with 13 bases between. Germline-derived CDR1 and CDR2 are MDHEN and SYDVKM. The CDR3 consists of 13 residues. Here the CDR3 reads CASRTEVRTEAFF. CDR3 DNA: TGTGCCAGCAGAACAGAAGTTCGGACTGAAGCTTTCTTT. Variable domain in full (rest from reference TRBV28 and TRBJ1-1): DVKVTQSSRYLVKRTGEKVFLECVQDMDHENMFWYRQDPGLGLRLIYFSYDVKMKEKGDIPEGYSVSREKKERFSLILESASTNQTSMYLCASRTEVRTEAFFGQGTRLTVV.